A selection of T cell receptor beta chains follows, all from one sample in a study of blood T cell repertoires in COVID-19. This table comes from immunoSEQ multiplex PCR, and its TCRdb copy is limited to in-frame clones, with some not included. The sample records approximately 220,000 clones, approximately 90% being singletons. Sequencing input: peripheral blood. These receptor sequences come from a man aged 35 to 55 with acute or convalescent COVID-19. Each CDR3 is given with its conserved first and last residue. A D gene is named only where the DNA matches it firmly. Size values are once, few and many counts, or a class for expanded clones, and some rows have none.

>TRBV28|TRBJ2-7|-|-
CASSFRGQTYEQYF
TGTGCCAGCAGTTTCCGCGGACAGACCTACGAGCAGTACTTC
>TRBV5-1|TRBJ2-3|-|-
CASSLDYRSTDTQYF
TGCGCCAGCAGCTTGGACTACCGGAGCACAGATACGCAGTATTTT
>TRBV5-5|TRBJ1-3|once|TRBD1
CASSLGLAGGYPSGNTIYF
TGTGCCAGCAGCTTGGGGCTGGCAGGGGGCTATCCCTCTGGAAACACCATATATTTT
>TRBV7-2|TRBJ1-5|-|-
CASSLAAGRVIAQPQHF
TGTGCCAGCAGCTTAGCGGCAGGGAGGGTTATTGCTCAGCCCCAGCATTTT
>TRBV29-1|TRBJ2-7|-|TRBD2
CSVTGTSVYEQYF
TGCAGCGTGACCGGGACTAGCGTCTACGAGCAGTACTTC
>TRBV6-5|TRBJ2-7|once|TRBD1
CASRIDRGQINEQYF
TGTGCCAGCAGAATTGACAGGGGGCAAATCAACGAGCAGTACTTC
>TRBV7-2|TRBJ2-2|-|-
CASSLEPASLNTGELFF
TGTGCCAGCAGCTTAGAGCCCGCAAGCCTTAACACCGGGGAGCTGTTTTTT
>TRBV4-1|TRBJ2-3|-|-
CASSQDLTGTSTDTQYF
TGCGCCAGCAGCCAAGACCTGACAGGGACTAGCACAGATACGCAGTATTTT
>TRBV2|TRBJ1-1|-|-
CASSDEGSNTEAFF
TGTGCCAGCAGTGATGAAGGGAGTAACACTGAAGCTTTCTTT
>TRBV29-1|TRBJ2-7|-|TRBD1
CSVRDRYGDEQYF
TGCAGCGTGCGGGACAGGTACGGGGACGAGCAGTACTTC
>TRBV2|TRBJ1-4|-|-
CASSDVGATNEKLFF
TGTGCCAGCAGTGACGTGGGGGCGACTAATGAAAAACTGTTTTTT
>TRBV4-3|TRBJ2-7|-|-
CASSQDGRSSSYEQYF
TGCGCCAGCAGCCAAGATGGCAGGTCGAGCTCCTACGAGCAGTACTTC
>TRBV10-3|TRBJ1-2|-|TRBD1
CAISEGQGSRGYGYTF
TGTGCCATCAGTGAAGGACAGGGGTCCAGAGGCTATGGCTACACCTTC
>TRBV10-3|TRBJ2-1|-|-
CAISEEAGWGRNEQFF
TGTGCCATCAGTGAAGAGGCAGGTTGGGGGCGGAATGAGCAGTTCTTC